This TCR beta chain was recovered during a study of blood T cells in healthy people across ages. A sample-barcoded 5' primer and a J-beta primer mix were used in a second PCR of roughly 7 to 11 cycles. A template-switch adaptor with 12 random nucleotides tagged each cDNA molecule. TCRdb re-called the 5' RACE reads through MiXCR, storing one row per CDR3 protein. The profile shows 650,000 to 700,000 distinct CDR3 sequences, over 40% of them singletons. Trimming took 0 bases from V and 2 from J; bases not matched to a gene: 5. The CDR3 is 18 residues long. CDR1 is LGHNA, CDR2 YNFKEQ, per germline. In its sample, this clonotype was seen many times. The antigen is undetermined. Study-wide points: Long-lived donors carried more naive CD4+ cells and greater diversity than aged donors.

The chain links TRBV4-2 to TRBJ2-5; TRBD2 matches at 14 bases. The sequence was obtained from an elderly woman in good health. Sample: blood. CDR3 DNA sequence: TGTGCCAGCAGCCAAGAATTGGGACTAGCGGGGGAACAAGAGACCCAGTACTTC. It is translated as CASSQELGLAGEQETQYF.